A single sample gave rise to the 18 T cell receptor beta chains below, sequenced in a study of OX40 agonist ivuxolimab in advanced cancers. Produced via immunoSEQ multiplex PCR; TCRdb's table is partial and in-frame only. The data show tens of thousands of clones, roughly three quarters seen once. The sequences come from CD4+ or CD8+ T cells sorted from blood, collected in a trial of the OX40 agonist ivuxolimab. All receptors come from an adult with an advanced solid tumor such as melanoma, head and neck, liver or kidney cancer.

The chain carries TRBV18 and TRBJ2-7, with D unresolved. Germline lookup yields CDR1 KGHSH and CDR2 LQKENI. The V gene lost 3 bases and the J gene lost 6 bases, with 12 bases spanning the gap. The CDR3 spans 13 residues. CDR3 DNA sequence: TGTGCCAGCTCACCCCCACAGACGACCGAGCAGTACTTC. This sequence encodes CASSPPQTTEQYF.

The genes are TRBV7-9 and TRBJ2-3; D gene uncertain. The CDR3 loop spans 16 amino acids. Germline CDR1 is SEHNR and CDR2 is FQNEAQ (reference sequence). With 4 bases removed from V and 4 bases from J, the gap between germline ends came to 18 bases. CDR3 in DNA: TGTGCCAGCAGCTCGATCGAGACTCGGGTCGCAGATACGCAGTATTTT. Translating it yields CASSSIETRVADTQYF.

The chain has TRBV4-2 and TRBJ1-2, with D uncertain. V was pared by 1 base and J by 6 bases, with 9 bases between. Looked up from germline, CDR1 is LGHNA and CDR2 is YNFKEQ. The CDR3 contains 13 residues. The CDR3 DNA reads as TGTGCCAGCAGCCAAGGGCAAGGAGATGGCTACACCTTC. It encodes CASSQGQGDGYTF.

This clone was found once. The chain links TRBV6-1 to TRBJ1-5, with unresolved D. V was pared by 7 bases and J by 6 bases, with 7 bases between. CDR1 is MNHNS and CDR2 is SASEGT in the germline V gene. The CDR3 consists of 11 residues. CDR3 sequence reads: CASKVSQPQHF. The CDR3 DNA is TGTGCCAGCAAGGTGAGTCAGCCCCAGCATTTT.

V is TRBV6-1 and J is TRBJ2-3; D call uncertain. Deletions cut 6 bases from V and 2 bases from J, with 6 bases between. The CDR3 loop spans 12 amino acids. The germline V gene encodes CDR1 MNHNS and CDR2 SASEGT. The CDR3 coding sequence is TGTGCCAGCAGCTCCATCACAGATACGCAGTATTTT. This sequence encodes CASSSITDTQYF.

The chain combines TRBV6-1 with TRBJ1-1, with D possibly being TRBD1 (5 bases). Per germline, CDR1 MNHNS and CDR2 SASEGT. The CDR3 runs to 15 residues. V gave up 0 bases and J gave up 6 bases, with 14 bases separating them. The CDR3 DNA follows: TGTGCCAGCAGTGAAGCGGCGGGGCGATTCTCTGAAGCTTTCTTT. Translating it yields CASSEAAGRFSEAFF.

The V call is TRBV2, the J call TRBJ1-5; D is unclear. The CDR3 loop spans 14 amino acids. Trimming shortened V by 6 bases and J by 5 bases, and 14 bases separated the two germline ends. Germline V gene sequence: CDR1 SNHLY, CDR2 FYNNEI. In DNA form, the CDR3 reads TGTGCCAGCAGCCAAGAAAAGCCTTATCAGCCCCAGCATTTT. Protein: CASSQEKPYQPQHF.

The chain combines TRBV6-5 with TRBJ1-2, with 8 bases fitting TRBD1. The CDR3 consists of 14 residues. Germline loops: CDR1 MNHEY, CDR2 SVGAGI. The J segment lost 7 bases and the V segment lost 4 bases, leaving 8 bases of the junction unmatched. For the CDR3, the DNA is TGTGCCAGCAGTTCCAAAGACAGGGGTCGTGGCTACACCTTC. Protein product: CASSSKDRGRGYTF.

This sequence joins TRBV6-4 and TRBJ1-2, with a possible D match to TRBD1 (5 bases). The germline gives CDR1 MRHNA, CDR2 SNTAGT. Trimming removed 5 bases at V and 8 bases at J, with 15 bases between. The CDR3 consists of 13 residues. The CDR3 DNA reads as TGTGCCAGCAGTTTCACAGGTCTGGAGGGCTACACCTTC. Its protein is CASSFTGLEGYTF.

The chain joins TRBV10-1 to TRBJ1-4; D call uncertain. V lost 4 bases and J 4 bases, leaving 7 bases between the germline ends. The CDR3 covers 13 residues. Germline V gene lookup returns CDR1 WNHNN and CDR2 SYGVQD (reference sequence). The CDR3 region has the DNA TGCGCCAGCAGTGCGGATAATAATGAAAAACTGTTTTTT. It specifies CASSADNNEKLFF.

V is TRBV29-1 and J is TRBJ2-7; tentative D call: TRBD2 (5 bases). This CDR3 comprises 15 residues. CDR1 is SQVTM and CDR2 is ANQGSEA in the germline V gene. The germline V and J ends were trimmed by 0 bases and 1 base, with 13 bases remaining between them. The CDR3 sequence is CSVEDRDTSSYEQYF. The CDR3, as DNA: TGCAGCGTTGAAGATCGGGATACCTCGTCCTACGAGCAGTACTTC.

V and J are TRBV4-2 and TRBJ1-2; a weak D match, TRBD1 (6 bases). This CDR3 spans 17 amino acids. Trimming left V 1 base short and J 7 bases short, with 22 bases between. Germline V lookup: CDR1 LGHNA, CDR2 YNFKEQ. CDR3 amino acids: CASSQAMGGAYTSGYTF. DNA for the CDR3: TGTGCCAGCAGCCAAGCCATGGGGGGGGCCTACACGTCTGGCTACACCTTC.

This clone has only one observation. This sequence joins TRBV7-8 and TRBJ2-4; 10 bases agree with TRBD1. Losses at the gene ends were 4 bases for V and 0 bases for J; bases not matched to a gene: 18. The CDR3 covers 21 residues. Germline V gene lookup returns CDR1 SGHVS and CDR2 FQNEAQ. This chain's CDR3 is CASSSTGGELLGLLAKNIQYF. The DNA for the CDR3 is TGTGCCAGCAGCTCGACAGGGGGCGAGTTGTTAGGACTGCTAGCCAAAAACATTCAGTACTTC. Combining the CDR3 with reference TRBV7-8 and TRBJ2-4 gives the whole variable domain GAGVSQSPRYKVAKRGQDVALRCDPISGHVSLFWYQQALGQGPEFLTYFQNEAQLDKSGLPSDRFFAERPEGSVSTLKIQRTQQEDSAVYLCASSSTGGELLGLLAKNIQYFGAGTRLSVL.

The genes are TRBV6-4 and TRBJ2-1; 8 bases line up with TRBD2. Germline CDR1 and CDR2: MRHNA and SNTAGT. After removal of 5 bases from V and 4 bases from J, the junction contained 10 bases not matched to a gene. The CDR3 has 16 amino acids. CDR3 nucleotide sequence: TGTGCCAGCAGTAGCCTGAGCGGGGGAAGGTACAATGAGCAGTTCTTC. As protein: CASSSLSGGRYNEQFF.

This chain joins TRBV5-1 and TRBJ2-7; 9 bases are shared with TRBD1. After removal of 8 bases from V and 2 bases from J, the junction contained 8 bases not matched to a gene. This CDR3 region has 14 residues. Germline V gene lookup returns CDR1 SGHRS and CDR2 YFSETQ. The DNA for the CDR3 is TGCGCCAGTCGTACCGGGACAGGGACCTACGAGCAGTACTTC. Translated: CASRTGTGTYEQYF.

V is TRBV27 and J is TRBJ2-7; 7 bases fit TRBD2. This CDR3 is built from 16 residues. V trimming: 5 bases; J trimming: 0 bases; junction bases outside the gene matches: 10. The V gene's germline CDR1 is MNHEY and CDR2 SMNVEV (reference sequence). CDR3 bases: TGTGCCAGCAGTGCGTCCGTCGGGGGGATCTCCTACGAGCAGTACTTC. Translation gives CASSASVGGISYEQYF.

The chain is built from TRBV10-3 and TRBJ1-2; 7 bases are shared with TRBD1. Germline lookup yields CDR1 ENHRY and CDR2 SYGVKD. CDR3 length equals 14 residues. V was pared by 10 bases and J by 5 bases, with 13 bases of the junction left unmatched. The CDR3 DNA follows: TGTGCCAGGACGATAGACAGGGTGGGATATGGCTACACCTTC. Its translation is CARTIDRVGYGYTF.

This sequence joins TRBV6-5 and TRBJ2-5; D is undetermined. The assigned J gene may be wrong: the sequence end matches TRBJ2-7 better. The CDR3 sequence is 15 residues long. Germline V gene sequence: CDR1 MNHEY, CDR2 SVGAGI. The CDR3 is CASSYSDASSYEQYF. In nucleotides, the CDR3 is TGTGCCAGCAGTTACTCGGACGCCAGCTCCTACGAGCAGTACTTC.